The 27 T cell receptor beta chains given below trace back to one sample, sequenced in a study of cytomegalovirus exposure and HLA in healthy donors. Here immunoSEQ multiplex PCR was the method, and the copy in TCRdb shows in-frame clones only, minus some. Counted here are about 140,000 clones, about 95% occurring once; the ten biggest clones make up 1.8%. Specimen: PBMCs. All receptors come from a man aged 18 to 29 in good health and CMV-seropositive.

This rearrangement joins TRBV28 to TRBJ2-7; 7 bases agree with TRBD1. This CDR3 spans 15 amino acids. Trimming at V came to 3 bases and at J to 6 bases, leaving 11 bases not matched to a gene. CDR1 and CDR2 from the germline V gene are MDHEN and SYDVKM. The CDR3 protein is CASSFDRARISEQYF. As DNA, the CDR3 is TGTGCCAGCAGTTTCGACAGGGCCAGAATATCCGAGCAGTACTTC.

The V call is TRBV19, the J call TRBJ2-5; 8 nucleotides line up with TRBD1. With V trimmed by 5 bases and J by 2 bases, 7 bases remained unmatched. The CDR3 contains 15 residues. CDR1 is LNHDA and CDR2 is SQIVND in the germline V gene (reference sequence). CDR3 region: CASSPRTGRQETQYF. CDR3 in DNA: TGTGCCAGTAGTCCCCGGACAGGGAGGCAAGAGACCCAGTACTTC.

The rearrangement joins TRBV28 to TRBJ2-2; unclear D gene. There are 11 residues in the CDR3. Trimming left V 6 bases short and J 7 bases short, with 6 bases between. Germline CDR1 is MDHEN and CDR2 is SYDVKM. The CDR3 nucleotides are TGTGCCAGCAGCCTGCGCGGGGAGCTGTTTTTT. This codes for CASSLRGELFF.

The chain couples TRBV29-1 to TRBJ1-2; 10 bases fit TRBD1. Germline lookup yields CDR1 SQVTM and CDR2 ANQGSEA. The CDR3 is 17 residues long. V shed 0 bases, J shed 0 bases, and the junction held 7 bases outside the gene matches. The CDR3 loop is CSVEEGTGDPANYGYTF. In DNA form, the CDR3 reads TGCAGCGTTGAAGAAGGGACAGGGGATCCGGCTAACTATGGCTACACCTTC.

The CDR3 here is CASSQERSQGLYGYTF. The DNA of the CDR3 is TGCGCCAGCAGCCAAGAAAGGTCGCAGGGTTTATATGGCTACACCTTC. The rearrangement links TRBV4-1 to TRBJ1-2; D perhaps matches TRBD1 (5 bases). Germline V lookup: CDR1 MGHRA, CDR2 YSYEKL. V was trimmed by 0 bases and J by 5 bases, leaving 16 bases between them. This CDR3 has 16 residues.

V and J are TRBV28 and TRBJ1-4, with D possibly TRBD1 on 5 matching bases. The CDR3 runs to 13 residues. V lost 5 bases, J lost 5 bases, and 9 bases lay in between. Germline CDR1 reads MDHEN; CDR2 reads SYDVKM. CDR3 protein: CASSPGGNEKLFF. The CDR3 DNA reads TGTGCCAGCAGTCCCGGGGGGAATGAAAAACTGTTTTTT.

The V gene is TRBV7-8, the J gene TRBJ2-5; 7 positions agree with TRBD1. Trimming took 5 bases from V and 4 from J; bases not matched to a gene: 16. The CDR3 extends over 17 amino acids. Germline-derived CDR1 and CDR2 are SGHVS and FQNEAQ. In DNA form, the CDR3 reads TGTGCCAGCAGCCAACGACAGGGACCAGCAGGGAGAGAGACCCAGTACTTC. It is translated as CASSQRQGPAGRETQYF.

V gene TRBV7-8 combines with J gene TRBJ1-1, with D maybe TRBD1 (5 bases). The germline CDR1 and CDR2 sequences are SGHVS and FQNEAQ. Deletions cut 2 bases from V and 5 bases from J, with 18 bases between. The CDR3 is 16 amino acids. The CDR3 region is CASSLRIWGAGTEAFF. In nucleotides, the CDR3 is TGTGCCAGCAGCTTAAGGATCTGGGGCGCGGGGACTGAAGCTTTCTTT.

The chain is built from TRBV2 and TRBJ2-1, with TRBD2 identical over 14 bases. Germline V CDR1 and CDR2: SNHLY, FYNNEI. With V trimmed by 6 bases and J by 5 bases, 3 bases remained unmatched. The CDR3 length is 15 residues. The CDR3 bases are TGTGCCAGCAGGGTGGGACTAGCGGGAGACAATGAGCAGTTCTTC. The encoded protein is CASRVGLAGDNEQFF. The full variable domain, completed using reference TRBV2 and TRBJ2-1, is EPEVTQTPSHQVTQMGQEVILRCVPISNHLYFYWYRQILGQKVEFLVSFYNNEISEKSEIFDDQFSVERPDGSNFTLKIRSTKLEDSAMYFCASRVGLAGDNEQFFGPGTRLTVL.

The chain combines TRBV11-2 with TRBJ2-3, with D maybe TRBD2 (6 bases). The length of the CDR3 is 13 residues. Germline V gene lookup returns CDR1 SGHAT and CDR2 FQNNGV. V was trimmed by 1 base and J by 5 bases, leaving 7 bases between them. DNA of the CDR3: TGTGCCAGCAGCTTAGCGGGAGTAGATACGCAGTATTTT. Amino acid sequence: CASSLAGVDTQYF.

The chain uses TRBV5-1 and TRBJ1-4; possibly TRBD1 for D (5 bases). This CDR3 has 17 amino acids. V lost 0 bases and J lost 0, with 12 bases in between. The germline gives CDR1 SGHRS, CDR2 YFSETQ. The CDR3 DNA reads as TGCGCCAGCAGCTTGGCGGCAGGGCTCGCAACTAATGAAAAACTGTTTTTT. Translating gives CASSLAAGLATNEKLFF. The full variable domain, with the rest looked up from reference TRBV5-1 and TRBJ1-4, is KAGVTQTPRYLIKTRGQQVTLSCSPISGHRSVSWYQQTPGQGLQFLFEYFSETQRNKGNFPGRFSGRQFSNSRSEMNVSTLELGDSALYLCASSLAAGLATNEKLFFGSGTQLSVL.

The rearrangement joins TRBV28 to TRBJ2-7; 12 nucleotides align to TRBD2. The CDR3 has 14 amino acids. Germline V gene lookup returns CDR1 MDHEN and CDR2 SYDVKM. J lost 4 bases, V lost 5 bases, and 3 bases had no gene match. This CDR3 reads CASSGTSGLYEQYF. DNA of the CDR3: TGTGCCAGCAGTGGGACTAGCGGGTTATACGAGCAGTACTTC.

V gene TRBV5-1 combines with J gene TRBJ2-3; 8 positions match TRBD2. V lost 1 base, J lost 1 base, and 8 bases stayed unmatched. Germline CDR1 and CDR2: SGHRS and YFSETQ. This CDR3 has 17 residues. The CDR3 spells CASSLRLSGGGTDTQYF. As DNA, the CDR3 is TGCGCCAGCAGCTTGAGACTCAGCGGGGGTGGCACAGATACGCAGTATTTT.

V gene TRBV5-4 combines with J gene TRBJ2-5, with 9 bases fitting TRBD1. From germline, CDR1 is SGHNT and CDR2 YYREEE (reference sequence). V was pared by 1 base and J by 5 bases, with 6 bases of the junction left unmatched. The CDR3 is 15 residues long. The CDR3 sequence is CASSLIDRGLETQYF. The CDR3 coding sequence is TGTGCCAGCAGCTTGATAGACAGGGGGTTGGAGACCCAGTACTTC.

This clone came up a few times. This chain connects TRBV28 to TRBJ2-3; 9 nucleotides align to TRBD2. The CDR3 covers 15 residues. Germline assignment: CDR1 MDHEN and CDR2 SYDVKM. Trimming cost V 8 bases and J 1 base; bases outside gene matches: 7. The CDR3 DNA follows: TGTGCCAGCGGCATAGCGGGAGCGGGCACAGATACGCAGTATTTT. As protein: CASGIAGAGTDTQYF.

The chain has TRBV5-1 and TRBJ2-2, with a possible D match to TRBD1 (6 bases). The V gene lost 2 bases and the J gene lost 1 base, with 9 bases spanning the gap. The CDR3 runs to 15 residues. Germline CDR1 and CDR2: SGHRS and YFSETQ. This CDR3 is CASSFRGGNTGELFF. The DNA for the CDR3 is TGCGCCAGCAGCTTCAGGGGCGGGAACACCGGGGAGCTGTTTTTT.

This clone came up once. The rearrangement joins TRBV5-1 to TRBJ2-5; 8 bases line up with TRBD2. V shed 0 bases and J 9 bases; nucleotides not matched to a gene: 16. The CDR3 sequence is 17 residues long. Germline V gives CDR1 SGHRS, CDR2 YFSETQ. CDR3 coding DNA: TGCGCCAGCAGCTTGGGGTCGGCGGGAGGTCCCCTTGGGTCCCAGTACTTC. Translated: CASSLGSAGGPLGSQYF.

The chain is built from TRBV4-1 and TRBJ2-7; TRBD2 aligns across 8 bases. The V segment lost 0 bases and the J segment 6 bases; nucleotides outside the gene matches: 7. The CDR3 is 15 amino acids. The germline CDR1 and CDR2 sequences are MGHRA and YSYEKL. The CDR3 DNA is TGCGCCAGCAGCCAAGAGGCCGGGAGGGCGATCGAGCAGTACTTC. Its protein product is CASSQEAGRAIEQYF.

The chain uses TRBV5-1 and TRBJ1-1, with unresolved D. This CDR3 is built from 14 residues. The V end lost 0 bases, the J end lost 1 base, and 7 bases lay between the germline ends. CDR1 and CDR2 from the germline V gene are SGHRS and YFSETQ. This CDR3 is CASSLAYQNTEAFF. Written as DNA, the CDR3 is TGCGCCAGCAGCTTGGCCTACCAGAACACTGAAGCTTTCTTT.

In its sample, this clone was seen a few times. V usage is TRBV19 and J usage is TRBJ1-2; D gene ambiguous. Between the trimmed V and J ends, which lost 3 bases and 4 bases, there was a span of 9 bases. The length of the CDR3 is 13 residues. Germline CDR1 LNHDA, CDR2 SQIVND (reference sequence). CDR3 sequence (DNA): TGTGCCAGTAGTATCAACAGCCGCTATGGCTACACCTTC. Translation gives CASSINSRYGYTF.

The J gene is TRBJ1-1, the V gene TRBV6-1; 8 bases fit TRBD1. The trim removed 3 bases at V and 3 bases at J, leaving 0 bases unmatched. CDR3 length equals 13 residues. Germline-derived CDR1 and CDR2 are MNHNS and SASEGT. This CDR3 is CASSETGDTEAFF. DNA of the CDR3: TGTGCCAGCAGTGAGACAGGGGACACTGAAGCTTTCTTT.

The V and J genes are TRBV29-1 and TRBJ2-3, with D perhaps matching TRBD2 (6 bases). Per germline, CDR1 SQVTM and CDR2 ANQGSEA. CDR3 length: 15 residues. V was cut by 3 bases and J by 1 base, with 14 bases left in between. The CDR3 reads CSVDAAGGGTDTQYF. The CDR3 coding sequence is TGCAGCGTTGACGCAGCCGGAGGGGGCACAGATACGCAGTATTTT.

The chain joins TRBV28 to TRBJ1-1; D is undetermined. Trimming removed 1 base from V and 3 bases from J, with 9 bases in between. Germline lookup yields CDR1 MDHEN and CDR2 SYDVKM. The CDR3 sequence is 14 residues long. The CDR3 sequence: CASSLSGGDTEAFF. Written as DNA, the CDR3 is TGTGCCAGCAGTTTATCGGGTGGTGACACTGAAGCTTTCTTT.

This clone was observed a single time. The rearrangement uses TRBV27 and TRBJ2-1; 10 bases are shared with TRBD2. This CDR3 region has 15 residues. V trimming: 3 bases; J trimming: 5 bases; junction bases outside the gene matches: 4. Germline CDR1 is MNHEY and CDR2 is SMNVEV (reference sequence). The CDR3 region is CASSFRLAGDNEQFF. Written as DNA, the CDR3 is TGTGCCAGCAGTTTTCGGCTAGCGGGAGACAATGAGCAGTTCTTC.

The rearrangement links TRBV28 to TRBJ2-1; TRBD2 matches at 9 bases. This CDR3 is built from 17 residues. Per the germline V gene, CDR1 is MDHEN and CDR2 is SYDVKM. The V segment lost 3 bases and the J segment 6 bases; nucleotides outside the gene matches: 12. CDR3 in amino acids: CASSFYLTGSGGNEQFF. CDR3 coding DNA: TGTGCCAGCAGTTTTTACTTAACGGGTAGCGGGGGCAATGAGCAGTTCTTC. Combining the CDR3 with reference TRBV28 and TRBJ2-1 gives the whole variable domain DVKVTQSSRYLVKRTGEKVFLECVQDMDHENMFWYRQDPGLGLRLIYFSYDVKMKEKGDIPEGYSVSREKKERFSLILESASTNQTSMYLCASSFYLTGSGGNEQFFGPGTRLTVL.

This chain links TRBV19 with TRBJ2-7; no reliable D call. Germline V gene sequence: CDR1 LNHDA, CDR2 SQIVND (reference sequence). The CDR3 is 11 amino acids. The V end was cut by 11 bases, the J end by 3 bases, with 11 bases between. CDR3 nucleotide sequence: TGTGCCTCCTCACGGAGCTACGAGCAGTACTTC. Protein sequence: CASSRSYEQYF. Full variable domain (rest looked up from reference TRBV19 and TRBJ2-7): DGGITQSPKYLFRKEGQNVTLSCEQNLNHDAMYWYRQDPGQGLRLIYYSQIVNDFQKGDIAEGYSVSREKKESFPLTVTSAQKNPTAFYLCASSRSYEQYFGPGTRLTVT.

The CDR3 loop is CAWSRGTPATNEKLFF. The CDR3 DNA sequence: TGTGCCTGGAGCCGAGGGACACCTGCAACTAATGAAAAACTGTTTTTT. V usage is TRBV30 and J usage is TRBJ1-4; weak D call: TRBD1 (6 bases). V shed 3 bases and J shed 0 bases, with 14 bases lying between them. The length of the CDR3 is 16 residues. Germline loops: CDR1 GTSNPN, CDR2 SVGIG (reference sequence).